Listed below are T cell receptor beta chains from one sample, sequenced in a study of blood T cell repertoires in COVID-19. Sequencing was performed with immunoSEQ multiplex PCR; in TCRdb, only in-frame clones are kept and a portion is missing. The sample holds 55,000 to 95,000 clones, 81% seen once. Sequencing used peripheral blood. The receptors were gathered from a woman in her seventies with acute or convalescent COVID-19. CDR3s include the opening cysteine and the closing phenylalanine or tryptophan. Fields, in order: V gene, J gene, D gene, clone size, CDR3 DNA, CDR3 protein. D genes are given only for firm matches. The size field is filled for only some rows; it gives once, few, many or a size class.

>TRBV29-1|TRBJ1-2|-|-
TGCAGCGTTGAGCCCGGGATCGGCTTC
CSVEPGIGF
>TRBV24-1|TRBJ2-3|-|-
TGTGCCACCAGTAAAAGCGGGACAGGTTTGGCAGATACGCAGTATTTT
CATSKSGTGLADTQYF
>TRBV7-9|TRBJ1-1|-|once
TGTGCCAGCAGCTTAGCAAAGGGGTTCACTGAAGCTTTCTTT
CASSLAKGFTEAFF
>TRBV15|TRBJ1-2|-|few
TGTGCCACCAGCAGAGATGGAGACTATGGCTACACCTTC
CATSRDGDYGYTF
>TRBV7-2|TRBJ1-1|-|-
TGTGCCAGCAGCTTATGGGCGATCCCATGGGCAGGGAGGACTGAAGCTTTCTTT
CASSLWAIPWAGRTEAFF
>TRBV5-1|TRBJ2-6|-|-
TGCGCCAGCAGCTCCGGCTCTGGGGCCAACGTCCTGACTTTC
CASSSGSGANVLTF
>TRBV5-1|TRBJ2-4|-|-
TGCGCCAGCAGCGCCGGATCGGCCAGAGGAGCCAAAAACATTCAGTACTTC
CASSAGSARGAKNIQYF
>TRBV27|TRBJ2-5|-|-
TGTGCCAGCAGTTATTTAGGGGGGGGCCAGTACCAAGAGACCCAGTACTTC
CASSYLGGGQYQETQYF
>TRBV7-8|TRBJ2-7|TRBD2|-
TGTGCCAGCAGCTCCGGACTAGCGGGAGCTCCCTACGAGCAGTACTTC
CASSSGLAGAPYEQYF
>TRBV6-6|TRBJ2-1|-|-
TGTGCCAGCAGTTACTCGAACAGGGGGGGGACACAGTTCTTC
CASSYSNRGGTQFF
>TRBV29-1|TRBJ1-1|-|-
TGCAGCGTTGCCCGGGACACCTACACTGAAGCTTTCTTT
CSVARDTYTEAFF
>TRBV30|TRBJ1-2|-|-
TGTGCCTGGAGTTCCTATGACAGGCCCTATGGCTACACCTTC
CAWSSYDRPYGYTF
>TRBV9|TRBJ2-7|-|once
TGTGCCAGCAGCGGACAGCACTCCTACGAGCAGTACTTC
CASSGQHSYEQYF
>TRBV24-1|TRBJ2-3|TRBD1|-
TGTGCCACCAGTGAACCCGGGACAGGGGGCACAGATACGCAGTATTTT
CATSEPGTGGTDTQYF
>TRBV19|TRBJ1-1|-|-
TGTGCCAGTAGTATAGCAGGCAGCCCCGGGAACACTGAAGCTTTCTTT
CASSIAGSPGNTEAFF
>TRBV28|TRBJ1-5|-|-
TGTGCCAGCCAAGACGGCGGAAAGGGGGATAGCAATCAGCCCCAGCATTTT
CASQDGGKGDSNQPQHF
>TRBV9|TRBJ2-1|-|-
TGTGCCAGCAGCCCTCAGACAGGTTACAATGAGCAGTTCTTC
CASSPQTGYNEQFF
>TRBV30|TRBJ2-2|TRBD1|-
TGTGCCTGGAGAGGTCAGGGGGACACCGGGGAGCTGTTTTTT
CAWRGQGDTGELFF
>TRBV18|TRBJ2-1|TRBD1|-
TGTGCCAGCTCGGACAGGGCAGCCGAGCAGTTCTTC
CASSDRAAEQFF
>TRBV27|TRBJ2-1|-|-
TGTGCCAGCAGCCGTAGCCGGATCTCCTACAATGAGCAGTTCTTC
CASSRSRISYNEQFF
>TRBV19|TRBJ1-6|-|-
TGTGCCAGTAGTCCCGCCCGTAGGGGTTACGGCGATTCACCCCTCCACTTT
CASSPARRGYGDSPLHF
>TRBV28|TRBJ2-7|-|-
TGTGCCAGCAGTTGGGGACTCCTGGAGCAGTACTTC
CASSWGLLEQYF
>TRBV18|TRBJ1-5|TRBD1|-
TGTGCCAGCTCACCGGGACAGGGATATCAGCCCCAGCATTTT
CASSPGQGYQPQHF
>TRBV3-1/TRBV3-2|TRBJ2-7|TRBD2|-
TGTGCCAGCAGCCAAGATGAGTCTAGCGGGTCGTACGAGCAGTACTTC
CASSQDESSGSYEQYF
>TRBV5-1|TRBJ1-4|-|-
TGCGCCAGCAGTTTTGAGGTATCTGAAAAACTGTTTTTT
CASSFEVSEKLFF
>TRBV28|TRBJ1-2|-|once
TGTGCCAGCAGTACTCGACAGTTCTCGAGCTACACCTTC
CASSTRQFSSYTF
>TRBV11-3|TRBJ2-5|TRBD2|-
TGTGCCAGCAGCTTAGCTTTCGGTAGCGGGAGTGGGACCCAGTACTTC
CASSLAFGSGSGTQYF
>TRBV5-1|TRBJ2-3|TRBD2|once
TGCGCCAGCAGCTTGGTAGCGGGAGGCGTAGATACGCAGTATTTT
CASSLVAGGVDTQYF
>TRBV11-3|TRBJ1-3|-|-
TGTGCCAGCAGCTTAGATCGCGAGATTTACTCTGGAAACACCATATATTTT
CASSLDREIYSGNTIYF
>TRBV6-6|TRBJ1-1|-|-
TGTGCCAGCAGTTACGCTGGGGGCAGCCGTTCCCCAGCTTTCTTT
CASSYAGGSRSPAFF
>TRBV28|TRBJ1-4|-|-
TGTGCCAGCAGTCCGGGGACGGGAGGTGAAAAACTGTTTTTT
CASSPGTGGEKLFF
>TRBV11-2|TRBJ2-1|TRBD2|-
TGTGCCAGCAGCTCCCGGGACTACTCCTACAATGAGCAGTTCTTC
CASSSRDYSYNEQFF
>TRBV6-4|TRBJ1-1|TRBD1|-
TGTGCCAGCAGTCTACAGGGGGGTGAGAAAGCTTTCTTT
CASSLQGGEKAFF
>TRBV28|TRBJ2-5|-|-
TGTGCCAGCAGTTTACGCCCGGGTCGACGTACAGAGACCCAGTACTTC
CASSLRPGRRTETQYF
>TRBV6-5|TRBJ2-5|-|-
TGTGCCAGCGGCGGGTCATCGTCTGAGACCCAGTACTTC
CASGGSSSETQYF
>TRBV5-4|TRBJ1-1|TRBD1|-
TGTGCCAGCAGCTTGGATCCAGGGGGGCAAACTGAAGCTTTCTTT
CASSLDPGGQTEAFF
>TRBV3-1/TRBV3-2|TRBJ1-1|-|few
TGTGCCAGCAGCCAATATCGGGAGGTCAACACTGAAGCTTTCTTT
CASSQYREVNTEAFF
>TRBV9|TRBJ1-2|-|-
TGTGCCAGCAGCCAGACACGCGGGGAGGGTGGGGATGGCTACACCTTC
CASSQTRGEGGDGYTF
>TRBV30|TRBJ2-5|-|-
TGTGCCTGGAGTGACCGCCGCGGGACCCAAGAGACCCAGTACTTC
CAWSDRRGTQETQYF
>TRBV28|TRBJ2-3|-|once
TGTGCCAGCATCACGGGAGCGGAGACTAGCACAGATACGCAGTATTTT
CASITGAETSTDTQYF
>TRBV10-2|TRBJ2-7|TRBD2|-
TGCGCCAGCAGTGATATGAGCGGGAGAGTCAACGAGCAGTACTTC
CASSDMSGRVNEQYF
>TRBV6-4|TRBJ2-7|TRBD1|-
TGTGTTACCCGAGAAAGGTGGACAGGACCCTACGAGCAGTACTTC
CVTRERWTGPYEQYF
>TRBV6-1|TRBJ2-2|-|-
TGTGCCAGCAATGAACTCGGGACCGGGGAGCTGTTTTTT
CASNELGTGELFF
>TRBV7-8|TRBJ2-2|-|-
TGTGCCAGCAGCTTAGTTAAACTAAGCACCGGGGAGCTGTTTTTT
CASSLVKLSTGELFF
>TRBV21-1|TRBJ2-4|-|-
TGTGCCAGCACCCTACCGTGGTGGGGGGTCAAAAACATTCAGTACTTC
CASTLPWWGVKNIQYF
>TRBV5-4|TRBJ1-2|TRBD1|-
TGTGCCAGCAGCATGGGACAGGGAGTCACTAACTATGGCTACACCTTC
CASSMGQGVTNYGYTF
>TRBV30|TRBJ1-5|-|few
TGTGCCTGGAGCCGTCCTGGCGGGGGATGGCAGCCCCAGCATTTT
CAWSRPGGGWQPQHF
>TRBV5-1|TRBJ1-1|-|once
TGCGCCAGCAGCGGCGAACAGGCGTTGAACACTGAAGCTTTCTTT
CASSGEQALNTEAFF
>TRBV5-1|TRBJ1-3|-|-
TGCGCCAGCAGAGCGTCGGGTGGAAACACCATATATTTT
CASRASGGNTIYF
>TRBV11-1|TRBJ2-5|-|-
TGTGCCAGCAGCTTAAGTAGAGGGCAAGAGACCCAGTACTTC
CASSLSRGQETQYF
>TRBV28|TRBJ2-3|TRBD2|-
TGTGCCAGCAGTGGGGGACTAGCGGGCCATACGCAGTATTTT
CASSGGLAGHTQYF
>TRBV6-2/TRBV6-3|TRBJ2-7|-|-
TGTGCCAGCAGTTACTCGGGGGAGGGGGCCTACGAGCAGTACTTC
CASSYSGEGAYEQYF
>TRBV11-3|TRBJ2-7|TRBD2|-
TGTGCCAGCAGCCATGGACTAGGATACGAGCAGTACTTC
CASSHGLGYEQYF
>TRBV6-5|TRBJ2-7|TRBD1|-
TGTGCCAGCAGGCGTCGATCAGGGGGCTACGAGCAGTACTTC
CASRRRSGGYEQYF
>TRBV19|TRBJ2-7|TRBD1|-
TGTGCCAGTAGTCCTTCGAGGACAGGGGGCTACGAGCAGTACTTC
CASSPSRTGGYEQYF
>TRBV27|TRBJ1-5|-|-
TGTGCCAGCAGTTTCCGGCAGGGTGGTCAGCCCCAGCATTTT
CASSFRQGGQPQHF
>TRBV7-8|TRBJ1-1|-|-
TGTGCCAGCAGCACGGGATTGAACACTGAAGCTTTCTTT
CASSTGLNTEAFF
>TRBV5-8|TRBJ2-7|-|once
TGTGCCAGCAGGCTGGACTTTCTGGGCGACGAGCAGTACTTC
CASRLDFLGDEQYF
>TRBV5-5|TRBJ1-1|-|-
TGTGCCAGCAGCTTGATGGTCGGCACTGAAGCTTTCTTT
CASSLMVGTEAFF
>TRBV24-1|TRBJ2-7|TRBD1|once
TGTGCCACCAGTGATTCCGGGACAGGGGCCTACGAGCAGTACTTC
CATSDSGTGAYEQYF